This T cell receptor (beta chain) was recorded in a study of blood T cell repertoires in COVID-19. This clone was counted a single time. As processed by the authors: Estimation of nucleated cell counts was performed using reference gene primer amplification. Clones were read by immunoSEQ multiplex PCR, and TCRdb kept only the in-frame ones, dropping some. The V and J calls and clone size are taken from that table; D and trimming were inferred from the DNA. The sample has 310,000 or so clones; around nine tenths are singletons. Cohort assignment relied on participant-reported clinical history. Donors in Cohort 3 counted as recovered after two negative PCRs, clearance, or symptom resolution. This clonotype was obtained from a woman in her thirties who had recovered from COVID-19. Sequenced input: PBMCs or T cells enriched from blood (not recorded which).

CDR3 bases: TGCGCCAGCAGCTCGACAGGGTCTAACTATGGCTACACCTTC. It encodes CASSSTGSNYGYTF. The chain couples TRBV5-1 to TRBJ1-2; 7 nucleotides align to TRBD1. Germline trimming cut 3 bases from V and 0 bases from J; bases unmatched to any gene: 2. The CDR3 loop spans 14 amino acids. Per the germline V gene, CDR1 is SGHRS and CDR2 is YFSETQ.